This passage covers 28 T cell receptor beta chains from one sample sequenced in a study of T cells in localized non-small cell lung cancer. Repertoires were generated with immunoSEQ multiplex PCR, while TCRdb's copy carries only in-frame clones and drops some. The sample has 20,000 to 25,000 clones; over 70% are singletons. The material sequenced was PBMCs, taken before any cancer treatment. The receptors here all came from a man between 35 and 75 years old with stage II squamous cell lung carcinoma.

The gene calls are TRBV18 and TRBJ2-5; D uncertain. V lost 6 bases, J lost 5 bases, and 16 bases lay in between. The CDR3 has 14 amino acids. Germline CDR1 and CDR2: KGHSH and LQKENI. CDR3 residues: CASSPYGQKETQYF. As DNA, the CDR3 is TGTGCCAGCTCCCCTTACGGCCAGAAGGAGACCCAGTACTTC.

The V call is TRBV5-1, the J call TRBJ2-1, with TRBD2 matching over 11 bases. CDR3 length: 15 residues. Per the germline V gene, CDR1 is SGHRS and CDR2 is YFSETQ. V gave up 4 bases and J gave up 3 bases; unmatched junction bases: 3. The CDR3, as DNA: TGCGCCAGCAGCACGACTAGCGGGATCTACAATGAGCAGTTCTTC. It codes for CASSTTSGIYNEQFF. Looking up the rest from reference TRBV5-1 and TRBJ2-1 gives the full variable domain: KAGVTQTPRYLIKTRGQQVTLSCSPISGHRSVSWYQQTPGQGLQFLFEYFSETQRNKGNFPGRFSGRQFSNSRSEMNVSTLELGDSALYLCASSTTSGIYNEQFFGPGTRLTVL.

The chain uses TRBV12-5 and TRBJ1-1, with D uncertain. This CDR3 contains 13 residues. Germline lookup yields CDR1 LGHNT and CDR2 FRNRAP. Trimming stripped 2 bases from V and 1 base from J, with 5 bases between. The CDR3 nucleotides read TGTGCTAGTGGTTTGAGACAGAACACTGAAGCTTTCTTT. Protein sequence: CASGLRQNTEAFF.

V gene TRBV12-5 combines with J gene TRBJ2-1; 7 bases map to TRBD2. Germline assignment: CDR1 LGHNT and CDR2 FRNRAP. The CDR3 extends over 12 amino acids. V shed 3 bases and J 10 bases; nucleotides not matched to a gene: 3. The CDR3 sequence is CASGFEGGEQFF. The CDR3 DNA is TGTGCTAGTGGTTTCGAGGGAGGGGAGCAGTTCTTC.

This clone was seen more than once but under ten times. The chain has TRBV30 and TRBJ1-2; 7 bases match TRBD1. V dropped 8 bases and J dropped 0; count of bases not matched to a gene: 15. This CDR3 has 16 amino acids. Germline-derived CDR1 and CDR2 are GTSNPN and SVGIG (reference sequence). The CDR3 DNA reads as TGTGCCCGAAGGGGCGAGGGGGCCTCGTCTAACTATGGCTACACCTTC. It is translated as CARRGEGASSNYGYTF.

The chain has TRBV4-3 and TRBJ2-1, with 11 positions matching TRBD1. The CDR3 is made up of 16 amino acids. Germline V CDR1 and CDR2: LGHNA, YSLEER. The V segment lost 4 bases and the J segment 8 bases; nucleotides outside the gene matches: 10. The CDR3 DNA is TGCGCCAGCAGCCGAATAACCGGACAGGGGGCCCATGAGCAGTTCTTC. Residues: CASSRITGQGAHEQFF.

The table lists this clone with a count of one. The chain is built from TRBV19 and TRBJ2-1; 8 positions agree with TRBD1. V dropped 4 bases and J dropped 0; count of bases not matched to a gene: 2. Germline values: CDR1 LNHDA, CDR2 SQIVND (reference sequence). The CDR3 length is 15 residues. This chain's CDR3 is CASSRQGNSYNEQFF. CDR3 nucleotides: TGTGCCAGTAGTAGACAGGGGAACTCCTACAATGAGCAGTTCTTC. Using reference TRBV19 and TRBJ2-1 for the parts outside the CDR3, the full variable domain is DGGITQSPKYLFRKEGQNVTLSCEQNLNHDAMYWYRQDPGQGLRLIYYSQIVNDFQKGDIAEGYSVSREKKESFPLTVTSAQKNPTAFYLCASSRQGNSYNEQFFGPGTRLTVL.

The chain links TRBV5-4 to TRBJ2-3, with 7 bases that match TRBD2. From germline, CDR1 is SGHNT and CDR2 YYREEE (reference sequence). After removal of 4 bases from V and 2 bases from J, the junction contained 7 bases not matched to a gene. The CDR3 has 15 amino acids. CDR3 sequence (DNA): TGTGCCAGCAGCCTTCGGGGGGAACCCACAGATACGCAGTATTTT. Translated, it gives CASSLRGEPTDTQYF.

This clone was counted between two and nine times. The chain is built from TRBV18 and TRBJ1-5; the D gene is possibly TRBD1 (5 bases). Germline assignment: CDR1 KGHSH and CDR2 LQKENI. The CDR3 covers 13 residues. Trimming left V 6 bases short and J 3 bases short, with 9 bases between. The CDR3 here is CASSGTDNQPQHF. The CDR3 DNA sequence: TGTGCCAGCTCGGGGACTGACAATCAGCCCCAGCATTTT.

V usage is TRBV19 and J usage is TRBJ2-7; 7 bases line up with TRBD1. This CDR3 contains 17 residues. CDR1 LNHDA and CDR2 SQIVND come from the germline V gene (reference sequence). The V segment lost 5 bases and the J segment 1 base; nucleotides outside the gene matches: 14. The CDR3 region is CASSSTGQPSRSYEQYF. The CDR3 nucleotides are TGTGCCAGTAGTTCAACGGGACAGCCATCAAGATCCTACGAGCAGTACTTC. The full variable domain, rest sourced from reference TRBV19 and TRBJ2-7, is DGGITQSPKYLFRKEGQNVTLSCEQNLNHDAMYWYRQDPGQGLRLIYYSQIVNDFQKGDIAEGYSVSREKKESFPLTVTSAQKNPTAFYLCASSSTGQPSRSYEQYFGPGTRLTVT.

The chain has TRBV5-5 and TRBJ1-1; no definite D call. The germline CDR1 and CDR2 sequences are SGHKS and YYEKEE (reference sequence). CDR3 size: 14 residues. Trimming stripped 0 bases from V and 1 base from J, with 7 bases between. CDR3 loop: CASSLGTANTEAFF. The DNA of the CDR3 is TGTGCCAGCAGCTTGGGGACGGCGAACACTGAAGCTTTCTTT.

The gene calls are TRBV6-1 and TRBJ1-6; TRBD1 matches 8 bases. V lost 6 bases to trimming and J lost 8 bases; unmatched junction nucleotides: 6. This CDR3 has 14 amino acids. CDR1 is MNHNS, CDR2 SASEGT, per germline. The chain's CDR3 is CASRQGVEDSPLHF. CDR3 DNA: TGTGCCAGCAGACAGGGGGTCGAAGATTCACCCCTCCACTTT.

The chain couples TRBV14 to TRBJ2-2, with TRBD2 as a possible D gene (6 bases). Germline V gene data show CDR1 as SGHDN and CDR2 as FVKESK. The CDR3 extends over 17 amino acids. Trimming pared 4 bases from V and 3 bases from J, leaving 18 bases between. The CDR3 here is CASSPRGSKVDTGELFF. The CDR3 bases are TGTGCCAGCAGCCCGCGGGGCTCCAAGGTGGACACCGGGGAGCTGTTTTTT.

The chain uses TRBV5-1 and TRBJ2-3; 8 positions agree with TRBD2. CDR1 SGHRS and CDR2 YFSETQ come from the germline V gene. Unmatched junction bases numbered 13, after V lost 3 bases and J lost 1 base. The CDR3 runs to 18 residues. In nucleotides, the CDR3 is TGCGCCAGCAGCTCCCCCGGGGCGGGAGGACTCGGCACAGATACGCAGTATTTT. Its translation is CASSSPGAGGLGTDTQYF. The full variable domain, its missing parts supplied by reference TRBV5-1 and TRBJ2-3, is KAGVTQTPRYLIKTRGQQVTLSCSPISGHRSVSWYQQTPGQGLQFLFEYFSETQRNKGNFPGRFSGRQFSNSRSEMNVSTLELGDSALYLCASSSPGAGGLGTDTQYFGPGTRLTVL.

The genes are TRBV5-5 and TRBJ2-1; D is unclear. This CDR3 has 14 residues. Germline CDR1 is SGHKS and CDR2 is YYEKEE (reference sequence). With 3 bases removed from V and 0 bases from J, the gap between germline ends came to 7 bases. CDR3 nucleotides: TGTGCCAGCAGCTACACAGTCTCCTACAATGAGCAGTTCTTC. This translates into CASSYTVSYNEQFF.

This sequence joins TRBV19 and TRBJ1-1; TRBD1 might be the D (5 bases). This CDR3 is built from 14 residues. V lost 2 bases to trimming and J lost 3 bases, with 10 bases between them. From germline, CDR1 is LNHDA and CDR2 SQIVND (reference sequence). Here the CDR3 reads CASSIQGGDTEAFF. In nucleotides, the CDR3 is TGTGCCAGTAGTATACAGGGCGGGGACACTGAAGCTTTCTTT. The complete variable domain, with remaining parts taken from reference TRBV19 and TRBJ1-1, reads DGGITQSPKYLFRKEGQNVTLSCEQNLNHDAMYWYRQDPGQGLRLIYYSQIVNDFQKGDIAEGYSVSREKKESFPLTVTSAQKNPTAFYLCASSIQGGDTEAFFGQGTRLTVV.

The CDR3 sequence is CASSQNGGPASYNEQFF. CDR3 DNA sequence: TGTGCCAGCAGCCAGAACGGGGGTCCAGCCTCTTACAATGAGCAGTTCTTC. The V gene is TRBV5-5, the J gene TRBJ2-1; TRBD2 might be the D (6 bases). V gave up 4 bases and J gave up 4 bases, with 21 bases separating them. The CDR3 runs to 17 residues. The germline V gene encodes CDR1 SGHKS and CDR2 YYEKEE (reference sequence). The full variable domain, with the rest looked up from reference TRBV5-5 and TRBJ2-1, is DAGVTQSPTHLIKTRGQQVTLRCSPISGHKSVSWYQQVLGQGPQFIFQYYEKEERGRGNFPDRFSARQFPNYSSELNVNALLLGDSALYLCASSQNGGPASYNEQFFGPGTRLTVL.

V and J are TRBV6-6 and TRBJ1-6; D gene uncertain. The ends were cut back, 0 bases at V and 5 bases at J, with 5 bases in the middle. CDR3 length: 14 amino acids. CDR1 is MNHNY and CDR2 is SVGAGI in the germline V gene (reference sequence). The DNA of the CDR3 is TGTGCCAGCAGTTACTCCCAGAATAATTCACCCCTCCACTTT. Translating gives CASSYSQNNSPLHF.

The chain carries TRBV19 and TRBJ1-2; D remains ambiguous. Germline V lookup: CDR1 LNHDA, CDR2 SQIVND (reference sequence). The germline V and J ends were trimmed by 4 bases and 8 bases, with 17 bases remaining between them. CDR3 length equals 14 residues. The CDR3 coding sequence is TGTGCCAGTAGTAAGGCCCCGAAACCCGACGGCTACACCTTC. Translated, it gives CASSKAPKPDGYTF.

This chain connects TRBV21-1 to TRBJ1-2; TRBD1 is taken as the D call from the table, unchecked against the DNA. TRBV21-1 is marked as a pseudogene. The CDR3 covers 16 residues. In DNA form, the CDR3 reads TGTGCCAGCAGCAAAGGGCGTAGGGGAAGGGGATATGGCTACACCTTC. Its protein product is CASSKGRRGRGYGYTF.

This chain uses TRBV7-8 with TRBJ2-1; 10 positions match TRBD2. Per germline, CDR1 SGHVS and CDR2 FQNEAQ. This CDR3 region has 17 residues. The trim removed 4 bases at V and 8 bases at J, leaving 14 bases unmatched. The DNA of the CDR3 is TGTGCCAGCAGCTCCCAGGTATCTAGCGGGGGAGTCCATGAGCAGTTCTTC. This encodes CASSSQVSSGGVHEQFF. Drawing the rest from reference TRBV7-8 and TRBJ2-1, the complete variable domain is GAGVSQSPRYKVAKRGQDVALRCDPISGHVSLFWYQQALGQGPEFLTYFQNEAQLDKSGLPSDRFFAERPEGSVSTLKIQRTQQEDSAVYLCASSSQVSSGGVHEQFFGPGTRLTVL.

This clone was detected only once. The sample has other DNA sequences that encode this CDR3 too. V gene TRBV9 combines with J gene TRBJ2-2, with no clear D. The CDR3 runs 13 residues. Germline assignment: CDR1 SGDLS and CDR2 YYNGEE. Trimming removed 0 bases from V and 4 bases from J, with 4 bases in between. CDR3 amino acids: CASSVGGTGELFF. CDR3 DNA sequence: TGTGCCAGCAGCGTAGGGGGCACCGGGGAGCTGTTTTTT.

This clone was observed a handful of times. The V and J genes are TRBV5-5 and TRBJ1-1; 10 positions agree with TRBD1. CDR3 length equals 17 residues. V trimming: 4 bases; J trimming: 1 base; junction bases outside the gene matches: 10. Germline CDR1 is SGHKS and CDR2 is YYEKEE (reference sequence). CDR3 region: CASSQWGTGDGNTEAFF. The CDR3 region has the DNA TGTGCCAGCAGCCAATGGGGGACAGGGGATGGGAACACTGAAGCTTTCTTT.

The chain's CDR3 is CASSLEGSRLNQPQHF. The CDR3 DNA follows: TGTGCCAGCAGCTTAGAGGGCTCCCGACTCAATCAGCCCCAGCATTTT. The chain has TRBV7-6 and TRBJ1-5; D gene unclear. This CDR3 has 16 amino acids. Germline V gene lookup returns CDR1 SGHVS and CDR2 FNYEAQ. The germline V and J ends were trimmed by 1 base and 3 bases, with 13 bases remaining between them.

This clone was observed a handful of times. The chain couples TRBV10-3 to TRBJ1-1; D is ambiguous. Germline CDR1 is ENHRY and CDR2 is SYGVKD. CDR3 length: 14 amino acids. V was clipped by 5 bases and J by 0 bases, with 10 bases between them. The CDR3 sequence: CAISRAALNTEAFF. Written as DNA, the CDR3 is TGTGCCATCAGTCGAGCAGCCCTGAACACTGAAGCTTTCTTT.

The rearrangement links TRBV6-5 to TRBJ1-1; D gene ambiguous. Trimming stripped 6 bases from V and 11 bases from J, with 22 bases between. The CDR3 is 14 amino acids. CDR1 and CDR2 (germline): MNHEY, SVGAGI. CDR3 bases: TGTGCCAGCAGACGAACCTCGGACCGCCAGCGGGCTTTCTTT. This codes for CASRRTSDRQRAFF.

CDR3 in amino acids: CASSLIRTAYEQYF. CDR3 nucleotide sequence: TGTGCCAGCAGTCTAATCCGGACAGCCTACGAGCAGTACTTC. The gene calls are TRBV27 and TRBJ2-7; a possible D gene is TRBD1 (6 bases). The CDR3 runs to 14 residues. Germline V lookup: CDR1 MNHEY, CDR2 SMNVEV (reference sequence). Deletions cut 5 bases from V and 2 bases from J, with 13 bases between.

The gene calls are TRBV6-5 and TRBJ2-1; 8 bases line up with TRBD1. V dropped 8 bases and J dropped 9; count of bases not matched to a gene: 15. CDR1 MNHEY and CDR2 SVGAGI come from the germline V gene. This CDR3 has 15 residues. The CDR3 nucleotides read TGTGCCAGCGCGGCGGGACAGGAGTTTTACGGTGAGCAGTTCTTC. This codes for CASAAGQEFYGEQFF.